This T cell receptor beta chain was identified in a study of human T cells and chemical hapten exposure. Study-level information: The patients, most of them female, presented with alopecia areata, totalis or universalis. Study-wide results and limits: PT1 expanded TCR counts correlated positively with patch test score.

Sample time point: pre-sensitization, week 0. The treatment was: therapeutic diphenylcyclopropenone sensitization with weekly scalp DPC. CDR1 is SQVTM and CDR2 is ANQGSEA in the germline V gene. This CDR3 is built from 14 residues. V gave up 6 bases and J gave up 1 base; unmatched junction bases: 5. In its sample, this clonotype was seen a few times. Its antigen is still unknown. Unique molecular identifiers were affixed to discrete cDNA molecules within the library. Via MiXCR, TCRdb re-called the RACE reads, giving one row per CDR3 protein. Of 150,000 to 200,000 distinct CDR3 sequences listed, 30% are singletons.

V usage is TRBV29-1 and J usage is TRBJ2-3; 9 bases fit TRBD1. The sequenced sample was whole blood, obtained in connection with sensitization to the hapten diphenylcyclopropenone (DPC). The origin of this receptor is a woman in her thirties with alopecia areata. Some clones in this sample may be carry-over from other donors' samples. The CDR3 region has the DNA TGCAGCGTAGCCGGGACAGGGCGCACAGATACGCAGTATTTT. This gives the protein CSVAGTGRTDTQYF.